This T cell receptor beta chain was captured in a study of T cell responses to AZD1222 COVID-19 vaccine. Study-level points and caveats: Donors in the cohort were predominantly white British and more often female, and clonal diversity was possibly underestimated.

Concerning this clone: Its matching antigen is unknown.

Some clones are missing from TCRdb's copy, which holds only in-frame ones; the method was immunoSEQ multiplex PCR. The table shows over 110,000 clones, with around 93% occurring only once. The V gene's germline CDR1 is LGHDT and CDR2 YNNKEL (reference sequence). This CDR3 has 14 amino acids. Trimming removed 5 bases at V and 6 bases at J, with 17 bases between. This TCR came from an adult in good health. This sequence joins TRBV3-1 (or the pseudogene TRBV3-2) and TRBJ2-7; D perhaps matches TRBD2 (5 bases). The input for sequencing was peripheral blood, taken on day 0 of AZD1222 vaccination. In nucleotides, the CDR3 is TGTGCCAGCAGCTTCCGGACTGTTTTGTGCGAGCAGTACTTC. Its protein is CASSFRTVLCEQYF.